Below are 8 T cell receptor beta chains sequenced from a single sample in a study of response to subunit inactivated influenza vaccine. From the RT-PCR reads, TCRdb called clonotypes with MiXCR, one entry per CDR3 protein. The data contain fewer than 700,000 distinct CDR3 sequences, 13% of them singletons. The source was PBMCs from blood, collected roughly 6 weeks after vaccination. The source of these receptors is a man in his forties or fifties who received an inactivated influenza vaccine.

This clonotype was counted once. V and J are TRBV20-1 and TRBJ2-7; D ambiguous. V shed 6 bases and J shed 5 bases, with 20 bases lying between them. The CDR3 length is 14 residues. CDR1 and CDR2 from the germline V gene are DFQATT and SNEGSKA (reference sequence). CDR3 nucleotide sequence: TGCAGTGCAGCTTTTTCGCAGACTCTTAACGAGCAGTACTTC. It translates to CSAAFSQTLNEQYF.

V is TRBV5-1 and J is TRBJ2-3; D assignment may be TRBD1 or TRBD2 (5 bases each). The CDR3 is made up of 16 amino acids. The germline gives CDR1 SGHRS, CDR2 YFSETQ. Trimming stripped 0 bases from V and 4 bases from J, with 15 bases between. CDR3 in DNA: TGCGCCAGCAGCTTGGCCGGGACCAGTAATGCAGATACGCAGTATTTT. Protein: CASSLAGTSNADTQYF.

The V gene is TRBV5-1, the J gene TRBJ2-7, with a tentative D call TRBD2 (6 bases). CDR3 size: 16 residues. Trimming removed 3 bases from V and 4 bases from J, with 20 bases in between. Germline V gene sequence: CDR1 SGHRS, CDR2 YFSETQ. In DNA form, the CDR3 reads TGCGCCAGCAGCTGGGAGGTTTCGGCCGAAGGGTACGAGCAGTACTTC. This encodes CASSWEVSAEGYEQYF.

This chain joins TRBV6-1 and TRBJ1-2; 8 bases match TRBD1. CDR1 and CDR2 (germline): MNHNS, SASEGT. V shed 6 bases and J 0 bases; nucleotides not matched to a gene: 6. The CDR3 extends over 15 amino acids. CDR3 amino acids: CASRPDRGPNYGYTF. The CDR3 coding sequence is TGTGCCAGCAGACCCGACAGGGGCCCTAACTATGGCTACACCTTC.

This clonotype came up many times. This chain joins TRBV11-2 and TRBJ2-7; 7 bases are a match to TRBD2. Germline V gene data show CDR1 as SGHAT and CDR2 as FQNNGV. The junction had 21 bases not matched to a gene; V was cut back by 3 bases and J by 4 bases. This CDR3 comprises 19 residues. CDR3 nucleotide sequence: TGTGCCAGCAGCTTGACCACGGGACTAACTAGGAGTCTATCTTACGAGCAGTACTTC. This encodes CASSLTTGLTRSLSYEQYF.

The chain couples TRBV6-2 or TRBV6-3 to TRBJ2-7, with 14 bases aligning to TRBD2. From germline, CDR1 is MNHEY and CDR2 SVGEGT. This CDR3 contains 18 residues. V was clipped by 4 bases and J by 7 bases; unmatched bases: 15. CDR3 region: CASSFTTGTSGRKWEQYF. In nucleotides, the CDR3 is TGTGCCAGCAGTTTCACTACCGGGACTAGCGGGAGAAAGTGGGAGCAGTACTTC.

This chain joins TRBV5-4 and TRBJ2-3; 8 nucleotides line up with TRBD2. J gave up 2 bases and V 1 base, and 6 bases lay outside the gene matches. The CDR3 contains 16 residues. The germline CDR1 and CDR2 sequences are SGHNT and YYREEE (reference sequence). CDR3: CASSLYSGGYTDTQYF. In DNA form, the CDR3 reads TGTGCCAGCAGCTTGTACAGCGGGGGTTACACAGATACGCAGTATTTT.

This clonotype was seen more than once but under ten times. The CDR3 coding sequence is TGTGCCAGCGGGGGTATTCCGGAGACCCAGTACTTC. It yields the protein CASGGIPETQYF. The V call is TRBV25-1, the J call TRBJ2-5; D could derive from TRBD1 or TRBD2 (5 bases each). The germline V and J ends were trimmed by 8 bases and 5 bases, with 12 bases remaining between them. The CDR3 loop spans 12 amino acids. The germline gives CDR1 MGHDK, CDR2 SYGVNS. Full variable domain (remainder filled in from reference TRBV25-1 and TRBJ2-5): EADIYQTPRYLVIGTGKKITLECSQTMGHDKMYWYQQDPGMELHLIHYSYGVNSTEKGDLSSESTVSRIRTEHFPLTLESARPSHTSQYLCASGGIPETQYFGPGTRLLVL.